This T cell receptor beta chain is drawn from a study of blood T cell repertoires in COVID-19 (dated by TCRdb to 2019 to 2021). About the investigation overall: The collaborator samples originated in the United States, Italy and Spain and spanned the acute and convalescent phases of COVID-19. Subjects who had been exposed to COVID-19, were actively infected with it, or had recovered from it provided the deeply sampled blood TCRbeta repertoires that made up the dataset. Where available, HLA class I and class II types were taken from metadata supplied by the sample provider and were not determined by assay-based typing. The repertoires were released in a freely available public database meant as a resource for research on the immune response to SARS-CoV-2. Sample metadata almost always included a de-identified subject ID, COVID-19 status, age in years and sex. The samples were drawn from two sources: the first 160 participants of the ongoing ImmuneRACE study, and 950 to 1,500 subjects contributed by 6 global collaborators. The material from the prospective study consisted of cDNA or gDNA derived from T cells, B-cell-depleted T cells, or PBMCs. Beyond this particular receptor, the publication reports: How much clinical and demographic metadata was included differed by source and by participant, and the metadata was provided uncurated.

Whole blood was collected in K2EDTA tubes by collaborating institutions according to the institutions' own protocols. Collaborator samples were shipped for TCRbeta analysis as frozen whole blood, isolated PBMCs, or DNA extracted from either sample type. TCRbeta CDR3 regions were amplified from genomic DNA by means of the immunoSEQ Assay, a bias-controlled multiplex PCR. Processing in the source paper ran as follows. The number of nucleated cells in each sample was estimated by amplification of reference gene primers within the assay. To quantify the absolute abundance of each unique TCRbeta CDR3 rearrangement, sequence reads were collapsed and filtered. For each sample, productive Simpson clonality was calculated as the square root of Simpson's diversity index across productive rearrangements. TCRdb provides this immuneACCESS table in a form limited to in-frame rearrangements. Some clones are lacking; in checked studies, under half of them reflect an unresolved V gene, and why the rest are absent is not known. From that table come the V and J calls and clone size; the DNA was used to work out D and trimming. The sample yields more than 75,000 clones; roughly 90% were counted once. Jointly, the top ten make up 1.2% of the sample.

The germline V gene encodes CDR1 LGHNA and CDR2 YNFKEQ. From the cysteine up to the phenylalanine, the CDR3 has a length of 15 residues. Just CDR3 DNA is preserved here, 45 bases in frame from base 1. Cut back by 0 bases and 3 bases, the V and J ends lie 12 bases apart. Note on this clone: Its antigen has not been determined. No much larger clone is present one base from it, and per-base qualities are unavailable.

Sequenced input: peripheral blood. The rearranged chain carries TRBV4-2 and TRBJ2-7; TRBD1 is a possible D gene, resting on 6 matching bases. The clonotype comes from an elderly man with active or convalescent COVID-19. CDR3 region: CASSQDRGRIYEQYF. In nucleotide form, the sequence is TGTGCCAGCAGCCAAGACAGGGGTCGGATCTACGAGCAGTACTTC.